This entry lists 17 T cell receptor beta chains sequenced from one sample in a study of cytomegalovirus exposure and HLA in healthy donors. PCR amplification relied on 60 Vbeta primers (plus 13 Jbeta primers). Sequencing used immunoSEQ multiplex PCR; TCRdb keeps in-frame clones, though not all of them. Altogether 150,000 to 200,000 clones are present, more than 70% being singletons, with the ten largest covering approximately 0.99%. What was sequenced was PBMCs. The source is a woman in her thirties or forties in good health and CMV-seronegative.

The J gene is TRBJ2-5, the V gene TRBV30; 11 bases match TRBD2. Germline V gene sequence: CDR1 GTSNPN, CDR2 SVGIG (reference sequence). With V trimmed by 0 bases and J by 5 bases, 8 bases remained unmatched. The CDR3 covers 16 residues. This CDR3 is CAWSVPTSGTGETQYF. The CDR3 region has the DNA TGTGCCTGGAGTGTTCCGACTAGCGGGACGGGGGAGACCCAGTACTTC.

The chain links TRBV2 to TRBJ2-5, with a tentative D call TRBD2 (7 bases). V shed 2 bases and J shed 4 bases, with 11 bases lying between them. The length of the CDR3 is 14 residues. CDR1 SNHLY and CDR2 FYNNEI come from the germline V gene. For the CDR3, the DNA is TGTGCCAGCAGTGAATGGGGAGGGGGAGAGACCCAGTACTTC. This translates into CASSEWGGGETQYF.

This clone appeared a single time. The rearrangement uses TRBV30 and TRBJ1-1, with 8 bases lining up with TRBD1. CDR1 is GTSNPN, CDR2 SVGIG, per germline (reference sequence). After removal of 0 bases from V and 1 base from J, the junction contained 1 base not matched to a gene. The CDR3 spans 14 residues. The CDR3 sequence: CAWSVGQGNTEAFF. The CDR3 DNA sequence: TGTGCCTGGAGTGTAGGACAGGGGAACACTGAAGCTTTCTTT. The whole variable domain, remainder taken from reference TRBV30 and TRBJ1-1, is SQTIHQWPATLVQPVGSPLSLECTVEGTSNPNLYWYRQAAGRGLQLLFYSVGIGQISSEVPQNLSASRPQDRQFILSSKKLLLSDSGFYLCAWSVGQGNTEAFFGQGTRLTVV.

This clone was detected once. At one of its ends the junction is not consistent with the germline gene, which may arise from a read error. This chain joins TRBV2 and TRBJ1-1; the match to TRBD1 covers 7 bases. CDR3 length equals 13 residues. CDR1 and CDR2 (germline): SNHLY, FYNNEI. CDR3 coding DNA: TGTACCAGCAGTGGGCAGGGGGGCACTGAAGCTTTCTTT. This translates into CTSSGQGGTEAFF.

V is TRBV19 and J is TRBJ1-5; a possible D gene is TRBD1 (5 bases). This CDR3 spans 16 amino acids. Germline CDR1 and CDR2: LNHDA and SQIVND (reference sequence). V lost 7 bases and J 1 base, leaving 17 bases between the germline ends. As DNA, the CDR3 is TGTGCCAGTACTTCTGGGGGGGATTTGAGCAATCAGCCCCAGCATTTT. This encodes CASTSGGDLSNQPQHF.

This clone is a singleton in its sample. The chain joins TRBV18 to TRBJ1-1, with D tentatively TRBD1 (6 bases). Trimming removed 3 bases from V and 5 bases from J, with 16 bases in between. The CDR3 has 15 residues. CDR1 is KGHSH, CDR2 LQKENI, per germline. CDR3 loop: CASSPRTGTKTEAFF. The CDR3, as DNA: TGTGCCAGCTCACCGAGGACCGGGACAAAGACTGAAGCTTTCTTT.

The chain joins TRBV27 to TRBJ2-3, with D maybe TRBD1 (5 bases). V was pared by 1 base and J by 5 bases, with 10 bases between. CDR3 size: 14 residues. Germline values: CDR1 MNHEY, CDR2 SMNVEV (reference sequence). This CDR3 is CASSLFQGLDTQYF. The CDR3 DNA reads as TGTGCCAGCAGTTTATTTCAGGGTCTAGATACGCAGTATTTT.

This chain uses TRBV2 with TRBJ1-5, with TRBD1 as a possible D gene (6 bases). Trimming shortened V by 8 bases and J by 5 bases, and 16 bases separated the two germline ends. The germline CDR1 and CDR2 sequences are SNHLY and FYNNEI. The CDR3 is 14 residues long. CDR3 bases: TGTGCCAGCTCCGCGGTACAGGGTGATCAGCCCCAGCATTTT. This encodes CASSAVQGDQPQHF.

The rearrangement links TRBV11-3 to TRBJ2-2; 10 bases align to TRBD1. There are 15 residues in the CDR3. Germline V gives CDR1 SGHNT, CDR2 YENEEA. Trimming took 5 bases from V and 5 from J; bases not matched to a gene: 5. The chain's CDR3 is CASSLRQGATGELFF. CDR3 nucleotide sequence: TGTGCCAGCAGCCTCCGACAGGGGGCTACCGGGGAGCTGTTTTTT.

The CDR3: CASSGDSLWGYTF. CDR3 nucleotides: TGTGCCAGCAGCGGGGACTCTCTATGGGGCTACACCTTC. This sequence joins TRBV6-1 and TRBJ1-2; D may be TRBD1 (5 bases). The CDR3 extends over 13 amino acids. Deletions cut 6 bases from V and 8 bases from J, with 16 bases between. Germline V gene data show CDR1 as MNHNS and CDR2 as SASEGT.

CDR3 residues: CASSSDRENEQFF. CDR3 nucleotides: TGTGCCAGCAGCTCGGACAGGGAAAATGAGCAGTTCTTC. V is TRBV7-7 and J is TRBJ2-1; 8 bases match TRBD1. The germline CDR1 and CDR2 sequences are SSHAT and FNYEAQ (reference sequence). The CDR3 has 13 residues. V trimming: 4 bases; J trimming: 7 bases; junction bases outside the gene matches: 3.

J is TRBJ2-5 and V is TRBV30; D perhaps matches TRBD2 (5 bases). This CDR3 is 15 amino acids long. V gave up 0 bases and J gave up 7 bases, with 18 bases separating them. Germline loops: CDR1 GTSNPN, CDR2 SVGIG (reference sequence). This CDR3 reads CAWSVPSGSRGTQYF. The CDR3 DNA follows: TGTGCCTGGAGTGTACCGAGCGGTTCCAGAGGGACCCAGTACTTC.

This clone came up a few times. The J gene is TRBJ1-2, the V gene TRBV19; 10 bases agree with TRBD1. The germline V gene has CDR1 LNHDA and CDR2 SQIVND (reference sequence). V lost 2 bases, J lost 7 bases, and 7 bases stayed unmatched. This CDR3 region has 15 residues. Here the CDR3 reads CASSIRTGGPGGYTF. The DNA of the CDR3 is TGTGCCAGTAGTATACGGACAGGGGGACCGGGTGGCTACACCTTC.

The gene calls are TRBV11-3 and TRBJ2-1; 9 nucleotides align to TRBD2. CDR1 and CDR2 from the germline V gene are SGHNT and YENEEA. V lost 5 bases and J lost 0; bases outside the gene matches: 5. This CDR3 is 16 amino acids long. The CDR3 nucleotides are TGTGCCAGCAGCCCCTTACTAGCGGGCTCCTACAATGAGCAGTTCTTC. It encodes CASSPLLAGSYNEQFF. The full variable domain, rest sourced from reference TRBV11-3 and TRBJ2-1, is EAGVVQSPRYKIIEKKQPVAFWCNPISGHNTLYWYLQNLGQGPELLIRYENEEAVDDSQLPKDRFSAERLKGVDSTLKIQPAELGDSAVYLCASSPLLAGSYNEQFFGPGTRLTVL.

The genes are TRBV7-2 and TRBJ2-7; D remains unclear. The germline V gene has CDR1 SGHTA and CDR2 FQGNSA. The V and J ends lost 5 bases and 1 base respectively, with 6 bases between them. CDR3 size: 12 residues. In DNA, the CDR3 is TGTGCCAGCAGCCAAACTTCCTACGAGCAGTACTTC. Translated: CASSQTSYEQYF.

This chain uses TRBV30 with TRBJ2-7; D is uncertain. The germline V gene encodes CDR1 GTSNPN and CDR2 SVGIG (reference sequence). Trimming pared 4 bases from V and 0 bases from J, leaving 10 bases between. The CDR3 extends over 13 amino acids. The CDR3 DNA sequence: TGTGCCTGGAATCCTCCCAGCTCCTACGAGCAGTACTTC. Translation gives CAWNPPSSYEQYF. The full variable domain, its missing parts supplied by reference TRBV30 and TRBJ2-7, is SQTIHQWPATLVQPVGSPLSLECTVEGTSNPNLYWYRQAAGRGLQLLFYSVGIGQISSEVPQNLSASRPQDRQFILSSKKLLLSDSGFYLCAWNPPSSYEQYFGPGTRLTVT.

In its sample, this clone was seen once. V and J are TRBV5-1 and TRBJ2-3; TRBD2 is a possible D gene (6 bases). Per germline, CDR1 SGHRS and CDR2 YFSETQ. Trimming left V 6 bases short and J 1 base short, with 15 bases between. This CDR3 contains 15 residues. The CDR3 loop reads CASTRAEGGTDTQYF. The DNA of the CDR3 is TGCGCCAGCACCCGGGCGGAGGGAGGCACAGATACGCAGTATTTT.